One sample yielded the 3 T cell receptor beta chains listed below, sequenced in a study of shared clonotypes between healthy human individuals. TCRdb's table, derived via immunoSEQ multiplex PCR, lists solely in-frame clones and lacks some. The sample has approximately 980,000 clones; 60% to 85% are singletons. Input material: memory CD4+ T cells sorted from blood. The subset was: CD45RA-negative fraction. These receptors came from a man aged 18 to 30 in good health.

V gene TRBV5-1 combines with J gene TRBJ2-1, with 14 nucleotides matching TRBD2. Trimming took 4 bases from V and 5 from J; bases not matched to a gene: 5. Germline V CDR1 and CDR2: SGHRS, YFSETQ. This CDR3 contains 16 residues. The CDR3 here is CASSVTSGRAHNEQFF. The CDR3, as DNA: TGCGCCAGCAGCGTGACTAGCGGGAGGGCCCACAATGAGCAGTTCTTC.

In its sample, this clone was seen a few times. The chain employs TRBV19 and TRBJ1-6, with D maybe TRBD1 (6 bases). The CDR3 is 17 amino acids. Germline V gives CDR1 LNHDA, CDR2 SQIVND (reference sequence). Trimming took off 3 bases at V and 1 base at J, with 13 bases between the two ends. For the CDR3, the DNA is TGTGCCAGTAGTATTGCGGGGGCCGAATCCTATAATTCACCCCTCCACTTT. It yields the protein CASSIAGAESYNSPLHF.

This clone was observed a few times. This chain connects TRBV30 to TRBJ1-4; TRBD1 aligns across 7 bases. Per the germline V gene, CDR1 is GTSNPN and CDR2 is SVGIG (reference sequence). This CDR3 contains 14 residues. V dropped 1 base and J dropped 2; count of bases not matched to a gene: 1. The CDR3 bases are TGTGCCTGGAGTGCGGGACAGACTAATGAAAAACTGTTTTTT. It codes for CAWSAGQTNEKLFF.